This TCR beta chain was recorded in a study of response to subunit inactivated influenza vaccine. The ends were cut back, 0 bases at V and 1 base at J, with 9 bases in the middle. The CDR3 covers 15 residues. From germline, CDR1 is MNHEY and CDR2 SVGEGT. TCRdb independently ran MiXCR on the RT-PCR reads; one entry per CDR3 protein. Here the sample spans about 570,000 distinct CDR3 sequences, 11% being singletons. This clonotype has a handful of counts. These same records also appear under a second study, on T cells expressing NK-cell markers. In that study: Scientists made TCR beta cDNA using 5'RACE template switching with UMIs. In the group of eight sequenced donors, seven were HCMV-seropositive and one was seronegative. The share of CD8+ T cells held by dominant NKG2C+ clonotypes was about 1.0-7.5% in over 5 donors. These clonotypes additionally ranked first within the CD3+CD56-NKG2C+ fraction of several donors.

The starting material was PBMCs from blood, obtained on the day of vaccination. The rearrangement uses TRBV6-2 or TRBV6-3 and TRBJ1-1; D is ambiguous. The TCR sequence derives from a man in his fifties or sixties who received an inactivated influenza vaccine. The CDR3 region is CASSYSRQTNTEAFF. The CDR3 DNA is TGTGCCAGCAGTTACTCGAGGCAGACGAACACTGAAGCTTTCTTT.